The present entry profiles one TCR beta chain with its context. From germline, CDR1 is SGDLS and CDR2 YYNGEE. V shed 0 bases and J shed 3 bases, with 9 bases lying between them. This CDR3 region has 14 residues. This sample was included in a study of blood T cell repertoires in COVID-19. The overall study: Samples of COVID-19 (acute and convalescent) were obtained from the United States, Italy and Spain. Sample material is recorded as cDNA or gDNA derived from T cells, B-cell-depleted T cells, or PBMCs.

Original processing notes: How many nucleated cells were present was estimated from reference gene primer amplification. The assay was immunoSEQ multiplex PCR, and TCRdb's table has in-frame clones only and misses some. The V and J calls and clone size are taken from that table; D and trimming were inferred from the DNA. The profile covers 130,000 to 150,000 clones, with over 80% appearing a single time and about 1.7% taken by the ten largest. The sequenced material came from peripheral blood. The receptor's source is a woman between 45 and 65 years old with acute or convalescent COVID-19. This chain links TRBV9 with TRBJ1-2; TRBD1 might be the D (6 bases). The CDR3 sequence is CASSVGGGDYGYTF. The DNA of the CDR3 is TGTGCCAGCAGCGTAGGCGGGGGCGACTATGGCTACACCTTC.